The next 6 T cell receptor beta chains were all read from a single sample in a study of blood T cell repertoires in COVID-19. Clones were sequenced by immunoSEQ multiplex PCR, and TCRdb holds only the in-frame ones, with some missing. The data hold fewer than 250,000 clones, with about nine tenths observed a single time. The sequenced material came from peripheral blood. The receptors shown here come from a woman aged 60-75 years with acute or convalescent COVID-19.

This clone has a single count. This chain joins TRBV3-1 (or the pseudogene TRBV3-2) and TRBJ1-1; 8 nucleotides match TRBD1. J lost 0 bases, V lost 5 bases, and 5 bases had no gene match. Germline CDR1 and CDR2: LGHDT and YNNKEL (reference sequence). This CDR3 is 15 amino acids long. As DNA, the CDR3 is TGTGCCAGCAGCTTCAGACAGGGGATGAACACTGAAGCTTTCTTT. Translation: CASSFRQGMNTEAFF.

The V gene is TRBV2, the J gene TRBJ1-5; TRBD1 aligns across 8 bases. There are 13 residues in the CDR3. Trimming took 5 bases from V and 7 from J; bases not matched to a gene: 4. Germline-derived CDR1 and CDR2 are SNHLY and FYNNEI. The CDR3 DNA is TGTGCCAGCAGTTCCCACAGGGGGCAGCCCCAGCATTTT. Translating gives CASSSHRGQPQHF.

V usage is TRBV20-1 and J usage is TRBJ1-5; D might be TRBD1 (5 bases). V was shortened by 3 bases and J by 0 bases, with 12 bases between the two germline ends. This CDR3 is 15 amino acids long. The germline CDR1 and CDR2 sequences are DFQATT and SNEGSKA (reference sequence). The CDR3 sequence: CSASIDSYSNQPQHF. DNA for the CDR3: TGCAGTGCTAGTATTGACAGCTATAGCAATCAGCCCCAGCATTTT.

The V gene is TRBV6-5, the J gene TRBJ1-1, with 7 bases identical to TRBD1. Germline lookup yields CDR1 MNHEY and CDR2 SVGAGI. The CDR3 has 15 residues. The junction had 7 bases not matched to a gene; V was cut back by 5 bases and J by 1 base. The DNA of the CDR3 is TGTGCCAGCAGTCCCATGGGACAGAAGAACACTGAAGCTTTCTTT. This gives the protein CASSPMGQKNTEAFF.

The rearrangement uses TRBV12-3 or TRBV12-4 and TRBJ2-1; tentatively, D is TRBD1 (6 bases). V lost 11 bases to trimming and J lost 3 bases, with 14 bases between them. CDR3 length: 13 residues. CDR3 bases: TGTGCCGGTTCAACAGGGAACTACAATGAGCAGTTCTTC. It yields the protein CAGSTGNYNEQFF.

V and J are TRBV3-1 (or the pseudogene TRBV3-2) and TRBJ2-7; weak D call: TRBD1 (6 bases). This CDR3 comprises 14 residues. Trimming shortened V by 5 bases and J by 2 bases, and 13 bases separated the two germline ends. Germline V gene lookup returns CDR1 LGHDT and CDR2 YNNKEL (reference sequence). The CDR3 here is CASSFGQQPYEQYF. The CDR3 DNA is TGTGCCAGCAGCTTCGGACAGCAGCCCTACGAGCAGTACTTC.